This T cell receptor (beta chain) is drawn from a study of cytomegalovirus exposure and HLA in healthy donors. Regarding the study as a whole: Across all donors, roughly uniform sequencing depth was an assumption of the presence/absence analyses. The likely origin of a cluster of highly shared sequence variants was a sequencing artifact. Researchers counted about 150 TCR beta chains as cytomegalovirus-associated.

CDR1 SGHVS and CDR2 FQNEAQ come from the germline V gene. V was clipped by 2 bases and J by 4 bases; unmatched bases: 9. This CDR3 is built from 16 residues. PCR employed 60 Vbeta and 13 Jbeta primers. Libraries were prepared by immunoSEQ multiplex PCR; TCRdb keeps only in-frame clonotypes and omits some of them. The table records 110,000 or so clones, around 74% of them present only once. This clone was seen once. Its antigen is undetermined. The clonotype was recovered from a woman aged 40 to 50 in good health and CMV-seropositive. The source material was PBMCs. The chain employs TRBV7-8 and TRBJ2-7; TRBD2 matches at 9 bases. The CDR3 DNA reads TGTGCCAGCAGCTTATTTGCTGGCGGGGGGGCTTACGAGCAGTACTTC. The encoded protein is CASSLFAGGGAYEQYF.